This T cell receptor beta chain was recovered during a study of cytomegalovirus exposure and HLA in healthy donors (dated by TCRdb to the late 2010s). With respect to the entire study: An earlier analysis of some 600 of the donors reported about 300 Gb of sequence data and 90 million to 120 million unique TCR beta sequences obtained from approximately 180 million T cells. An early release that covered fewer than 800 HLA-typed donors contained approximately 320 gigabases of sequencing data and tens of millions of unique TCR sequences. Among the roughly 400 genotyped donors, 81% belonged to the genetic ancestry cluster associated with self-reported Caucasian donors. The study aimed to test whether cataloging public T cell receptors could reveal signatures of past pathogen exposure. Using immunosequencing, the study profiled T cell repertoires from fewer than 700 subjects and related those repertoires to cytomegalovirus serostatus. Along with the roughly 670-subject first cohort, a separate validation cohort of around 110 different subjects was used. The study combined high-throughput TCR immunosequencing, statistical association of individual TCRs with disease status, and machine learning to predict cytomegalovirus infection status. A later analysis re-analyzed previously published TCR beta repertoires from approximately 700 donors and added high-resolution HLA genotyping to study TCR occurrence patterns. In the later analysis, no new phenotypic data were used to find candidate immune exposures; instead, reliance was placed on TCR beta sequences and their occurrence across donors. In an earlier analysis of 587 of the donors, high-throughput TCR beta sequencing was used to judge whether each TCR beta V gene segment behaved as functional or pseudogenic. Alongside the repertoire data, information on donor age, sex, ethnicity and CMV serostatus was compiled. A later genetic analysis used genome-wide SNP genotypes for about 65% of the roughly 700 donors, treating that subset as a discovery cohort. Every repertoire in the discovery cohort had been generated on one and the same sequencing platform. Class I and class II HLA loci were covered by the typing at four-digit resolution. Typing coverage differed by locus: A, B, C, DRB1 and DQB1 were typed in roughly 620-630 donors, DQA1 in roughly 500, DPA1 in around 600, and DPB1 in around 440. Because of strong linkage in the cohort, a handful of DR-DQ haplotypes were treated as single units for association and clustering. Among about 390 genotyped donors of the cohort, an average of 235,054 unique TCR beta nucleotide sequences were sequenced per donor, 15% to 20% of them non-productive.

The paper's findings and limits, for the study overall: Because the 87-base-pair reads could not distinguish some IMGT-functional V segments, including TRBV6-2 and TRBV6-3, those segments were excluded. A later analysis reported that several top co-occurrence clusters appeared linked to parvovirus B19, influenza, CMV and Epstein-Barr virus. The classifier was reported to diagnose cytomegalovirus status with high specificity and sensitivity in both the original and validation cohorts. A total of 164 TCR beta chains were listed by the study as associated with cytomegalovirus. Roughly uniform sequencing depth across donors was assumed in presence/absence analyses, although this assumption may not hold. Compared with equally common non-associated chains, HLA-associated TCR beta chains in a later analysis were more clonally expanded and had lower generation probabilities. Because counts were too low, around 17 rarely observed V segments, including chromosome 9 orphons, were left out of the earlier analysis of about 620 of the donors. Across donors, most TCR sequences were observed very rarely, whereas some public TCRs were present in many individuals. An earlier analysis of roughly 570 of the donors showed that most TCR beta V segments appeared in productive rearrangements either about 90% or about 30% of the time, which broadly matched IMGT annotations. According to a later genetic analysis, donors in an Asian-associated ancestry cluster had fewer N-insertions in productive TCRs than the approximately 690-donor mean. Immune exposure information for the cohort was limited to CMV serostatus. A later genetic analysis associated a missense DCLRE1C variant with V-gene and J-gene trimming of TCR beta chains, and an independent cohort replicated the association. A later analysis found that most CMV-associated TCR beta chains appeared HLA-restricted, with HLA associations seemingly driven largely by CMV exposure. Specific HLA alleles were associated with 15,000 to 20,000 TCR beta sequences at a false discovery rate of 0.05 in a later analysis. A few of the identified cytomegalovirus-associated TCR beta chains were confirmed in vitro to be specific for cytomegalovirus antigens. Because HLA typing was unavailable for some donors at each locus, only the typed subset was used in association tests. A cluster of highly shared sequence variants was judged likely to represent a technical artifact of the sequencing pipeline. Linkage disequilibrium might explain the correlated functional status among segregating V segments, but an unknown experimental factor could not be ruled out. A further reported finding was that TCR beta sequences accurately predicted the HLA-A and HLA-B alleles for most subjects in the first cohort. A later analysis found that TCR association rates varied across HLA loci, with DRB1 alleles showing the most associated TCRs and HLA-C alleles the fewest. The authors suggested that the approach could potentially be generalized to other disease states and immunological phenotypes. When HLA alleles, especially DR and DQ, strongly co-occurred, attributing TCR associations to individual alleles was difficult. In this cohort, only TCR beta chains were sequenced, and detectable features were limited by the absence of alpha or paired-chain data.

The cohort comprised some 680 healthy bone marrow donors. Cohort members were all nominally healthy when sampled, although unrecorded immune exposures were likely present. The donor was CMV seropositive and was included in the group of 250 to 300 seropositive cohort members. Each donor provided a peripheral blood sample, and peripheral blood mononuclear cells were used for TCR beta sequencing. Genomic DNA extraction from the blood cell samples was performed with the Qiagen DNeasy Blood Extraction Kit. Libraries were built with the immunoSEQ multiplex PCR assay. For the multiplex PCR, a mixture combining 60 forward primers for TCR Vbeta segments and 13 reverse primers for TCR Jbeta segments was used. The CDR3 region of rearranged TCR beta genes was amplified from genomic DNA by a multiplex PCR assay. The amplified TCR beta libraries were sequenced on the Illumina HiSeq System as 87-base-pair reads. Concerning the study's data processing: A later analysis tallied roughly 76 million unique TCR beta chains across the 666 repertoires, and approximately 9.9 million of those chains were shared by two or more donors. Raw reads were error-corrected and collapsed into unique sequences by a nearest-neighbor algorithm in which closely related sequences were merged to remove PCR and sequencing errors. Alignment of CDR3 sequences to IMGT reference sequences was used to assign V, D and J gene segments. For a sequence to be retained, a match of at least six nucleotides to both a V gene segment and a J gene segment was required. Rearrangements were called productive when the CDR3 lacked stop codons and stayed in frame with V and J; all others were non-productive. Following IMGT convention, CDR3 was defined as the stretch from the second conserved V-encoded cysteine to the conserved J-encoded phenylalanine. Sequences without an unambiguous match to a single V gene segment were excluded from the earlier analysis of over 500 of the donors. In an earlier analysis of around 590 of the donors, a V segment was called functional when productive rearrangements were above 56.7%, and segregating when the standard deviation between donors exceeded 5%. To diagnose cytomegalovirus status from the catalog of TCR beta chain sequences, a statistical classification framework was built. In a later analysis, V and J genes were assigned by comparing TCR nucleotide sequences against IMGT/GENE-DB human TR gene sequences. The TCRdist pipeline was used in a later analysis to assign CDR3 sequences and most-parsimonious VDJ recombination scenarios. In a later analysis, every TCR beta chain was defined by the combination of its CDR3 amino acid sequence and its V-gene family, and reads without a unique V-gene family were dropped. To address suspected cross-contamination and a sequencing artifact, a later analysis removed around 590 highly shared, low-generation-probability nucleotide sequences. A later analysis calculated a clonal expansion index for each public chain from normalized within-repertoire ranks of inferred template counts. A later analysis computed generation probabilities with a VDJ recombination model fitted to out-of-frame rearrangements, and checked the results against IGoR. In a later analysis, TCR-TCR, TCR-HLA and TCR-CMV co-occurrence was scored with hypergeometric tests, and a repertoire-size bias correction was applied to TCR pairs. To estimate false discovery rates, a later analysis permuted the HLA or CMV assignments 20 times. A later analysis grouped co-occurring TCRs with DBSCAN, adding TCRdist sequence similarity when clustering within HLA-allele-positive subsets. Co-occurrence clustering excluded repertoires with fewer than 30,000 or more than 120,000 public chains, plus five with anomalous nucleotide sharing. What TCRdb holds here is the immuneACCESS table cut down to in-frame rearrangements. Part of the clones is not present; checked against another copy, under half of the missing clones reflect an unresolved V gene, and the others are unexplained. That table supplies the V and J calls and clone size; D and trimming were determined from the DNA. The sample includes more than 60,000 clones, with around four fifths observed a single time. The ten largest make up about 9.5% of the sample.

Relative to germline, V is missing 7 bases and J is missing 4 bases, with 3 bases of the junction outside any gene match. Looking up the germline V gene (reference sequence) yields CDR1 MNHNY and CDR2 SVGAGI. From cysteine to phenylalanine, the CDR3 is 12 amino acids long. The entry retains the CDR3 DNA only, 36 bases that are in frame from base 1. Worth noting for this clone: What this receptor recognizes is not known. Base qualities were left out, and no much larger clone turns up one base away.

The sample was PBMCs. The clonotype originates from a woman between 40 and 55 years old in good health and CMV-seropositive. This chain joins TRBV6-6 to TRBJ1-1; TRBD1 aligns with 7 central bases. The CDR3 here reads CASTPGGTEAFF. The DNA sequence reads TGTGCCAGCACCCCAGGGGGCACTGAAGCTTTCTTT.